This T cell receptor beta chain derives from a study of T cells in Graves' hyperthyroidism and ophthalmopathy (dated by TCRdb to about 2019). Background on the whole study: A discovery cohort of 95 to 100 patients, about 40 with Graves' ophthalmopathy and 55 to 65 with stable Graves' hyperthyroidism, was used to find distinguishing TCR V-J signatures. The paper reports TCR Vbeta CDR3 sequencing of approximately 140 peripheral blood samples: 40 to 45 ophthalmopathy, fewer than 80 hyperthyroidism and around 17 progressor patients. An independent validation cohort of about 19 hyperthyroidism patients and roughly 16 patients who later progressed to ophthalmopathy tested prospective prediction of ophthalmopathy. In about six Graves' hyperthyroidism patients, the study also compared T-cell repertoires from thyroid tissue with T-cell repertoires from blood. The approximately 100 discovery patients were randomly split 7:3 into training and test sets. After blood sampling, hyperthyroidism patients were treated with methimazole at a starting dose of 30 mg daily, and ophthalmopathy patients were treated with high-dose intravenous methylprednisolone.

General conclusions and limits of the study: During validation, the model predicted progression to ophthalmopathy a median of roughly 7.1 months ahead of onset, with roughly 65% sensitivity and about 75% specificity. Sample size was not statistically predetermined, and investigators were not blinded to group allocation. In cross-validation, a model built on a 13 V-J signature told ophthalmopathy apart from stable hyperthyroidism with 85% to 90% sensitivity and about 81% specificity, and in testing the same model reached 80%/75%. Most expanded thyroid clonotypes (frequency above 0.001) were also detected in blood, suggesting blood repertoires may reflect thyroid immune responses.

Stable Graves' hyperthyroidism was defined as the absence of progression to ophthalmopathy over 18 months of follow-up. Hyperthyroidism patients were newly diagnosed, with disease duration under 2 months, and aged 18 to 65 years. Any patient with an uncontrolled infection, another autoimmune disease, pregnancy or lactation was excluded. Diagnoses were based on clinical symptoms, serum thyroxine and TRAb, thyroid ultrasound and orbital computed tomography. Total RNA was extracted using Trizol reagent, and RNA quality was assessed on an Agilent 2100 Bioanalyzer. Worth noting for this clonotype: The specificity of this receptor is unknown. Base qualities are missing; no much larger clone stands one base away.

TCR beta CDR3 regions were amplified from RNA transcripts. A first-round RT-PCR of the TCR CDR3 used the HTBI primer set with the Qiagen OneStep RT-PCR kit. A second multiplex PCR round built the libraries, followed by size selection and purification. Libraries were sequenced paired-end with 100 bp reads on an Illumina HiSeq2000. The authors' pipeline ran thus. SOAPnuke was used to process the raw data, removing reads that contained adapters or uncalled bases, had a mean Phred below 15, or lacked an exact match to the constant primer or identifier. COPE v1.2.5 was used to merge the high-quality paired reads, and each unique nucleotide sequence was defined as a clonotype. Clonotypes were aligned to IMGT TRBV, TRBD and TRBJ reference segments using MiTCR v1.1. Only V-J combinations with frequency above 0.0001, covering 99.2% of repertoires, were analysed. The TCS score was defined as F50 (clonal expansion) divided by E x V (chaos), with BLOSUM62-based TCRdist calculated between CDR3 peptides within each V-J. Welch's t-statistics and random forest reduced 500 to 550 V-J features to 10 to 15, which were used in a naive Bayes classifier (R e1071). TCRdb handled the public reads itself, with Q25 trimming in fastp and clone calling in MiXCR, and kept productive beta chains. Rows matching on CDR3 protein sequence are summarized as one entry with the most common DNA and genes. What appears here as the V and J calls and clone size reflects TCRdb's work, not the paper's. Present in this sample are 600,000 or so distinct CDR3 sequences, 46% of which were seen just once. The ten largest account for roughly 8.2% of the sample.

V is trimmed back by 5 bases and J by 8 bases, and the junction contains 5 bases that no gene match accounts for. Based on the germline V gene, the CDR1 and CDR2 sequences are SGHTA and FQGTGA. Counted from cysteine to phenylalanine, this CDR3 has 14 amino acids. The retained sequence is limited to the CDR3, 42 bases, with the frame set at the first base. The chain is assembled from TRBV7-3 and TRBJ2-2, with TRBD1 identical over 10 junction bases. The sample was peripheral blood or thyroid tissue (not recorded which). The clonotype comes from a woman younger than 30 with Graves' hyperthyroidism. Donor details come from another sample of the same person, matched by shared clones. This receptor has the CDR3 CASSPRDRGGELFF. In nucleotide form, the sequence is TGTGCCAGCAGCCCGAGGGACAGGGGTGGGGAGCTGTTTTTT.